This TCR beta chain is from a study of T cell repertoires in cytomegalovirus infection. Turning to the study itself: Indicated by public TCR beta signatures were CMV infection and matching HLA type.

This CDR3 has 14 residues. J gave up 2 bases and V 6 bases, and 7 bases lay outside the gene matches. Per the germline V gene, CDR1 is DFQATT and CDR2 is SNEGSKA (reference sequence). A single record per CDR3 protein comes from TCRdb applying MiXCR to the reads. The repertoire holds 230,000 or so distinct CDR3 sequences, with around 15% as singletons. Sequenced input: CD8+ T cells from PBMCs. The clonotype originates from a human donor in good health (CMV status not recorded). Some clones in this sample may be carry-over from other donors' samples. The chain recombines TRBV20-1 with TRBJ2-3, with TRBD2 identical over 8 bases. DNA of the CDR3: TGCAGTGCCACGCGGGGGGCCAACACAGATACGCAGTATTTT. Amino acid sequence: CSATRGANTDTQYF.